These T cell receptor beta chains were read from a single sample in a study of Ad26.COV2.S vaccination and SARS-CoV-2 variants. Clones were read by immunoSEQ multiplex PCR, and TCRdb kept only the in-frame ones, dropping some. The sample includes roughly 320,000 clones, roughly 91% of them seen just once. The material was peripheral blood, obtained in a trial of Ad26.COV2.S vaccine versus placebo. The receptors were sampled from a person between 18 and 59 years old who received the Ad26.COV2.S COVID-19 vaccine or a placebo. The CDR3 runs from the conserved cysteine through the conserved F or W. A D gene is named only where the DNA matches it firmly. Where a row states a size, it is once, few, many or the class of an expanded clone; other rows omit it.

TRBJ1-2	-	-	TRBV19	CATRQQPNYGYTF	TGTGCCACACGACAGCAACCTAACTATGGCTACACCTTC
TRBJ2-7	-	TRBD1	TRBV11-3	CASSQTGTGVHEQYF	TGTGCCAGCAGCCAAACCGGGACAGGGGTCCACGAGCAGTACTTC
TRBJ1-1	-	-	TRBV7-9	CASSLARAIDGEAFF	TGTGCCAGCAGCTTAGCGCGGGCTATAGACGGTGAAGCTTTCTTT
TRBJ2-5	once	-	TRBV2	CASCQAGKETQYF	TGTGCCAGCTGCCAGGCGGGTAAAGAGACCCAGTACTTC
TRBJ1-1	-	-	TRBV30	CAWNRDTEAFF	TGTGCCTGGAACAGGGACACTGAAGCTTTCTTT
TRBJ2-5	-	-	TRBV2	CASSEASMHGQETQYF	TGTGCCAGCAGTGAAGCGAGTATGCACGGGCAAGAGACCCAGTACTTC
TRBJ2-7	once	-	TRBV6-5	CASSYSRLEGRRREYF	TGTGCCAGCAGTTACTCGAGACTAGAGGGCCGGCGGAGGGAGTACTTC
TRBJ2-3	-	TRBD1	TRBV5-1	CASSPPTGATTDTQYF	TGCGCCAGCAGCCCGCCCACAGGGGCCACCACAGATACGCAGTATTTT
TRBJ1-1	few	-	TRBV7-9	CASNENTEAFF	TGTGCCAGCAACGAGAACACTGAAGCTTTCTTT
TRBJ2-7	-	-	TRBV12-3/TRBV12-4	CASSRRGRYEQYF	TGTGCCAGCAGCCGGAGGGGGAGGTACGAGCAGTACTTC
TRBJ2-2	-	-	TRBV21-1	CASSKRRDRGNGGELFF	TGTGCCAGCAGCAAAAGAAGGGACAGGGGGAACGGCGGGGAGCTGTTTTTT
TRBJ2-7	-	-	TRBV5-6	CASSSGSEQYF	TGTGCCAGCAGCTCAGGGTCGGAGCAGTACTTC
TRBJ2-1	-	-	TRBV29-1	CSVSRGYNEQFF	TGCAGCGTCTCCAGGGGTTACAATGAGCAGTTCTTC
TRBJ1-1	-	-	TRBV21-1	CASSNGGAKEAFF	TGTGCCAGCAGCAACGGAGGTGCAAAAGAAGCTTTCTTT
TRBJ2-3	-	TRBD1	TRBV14	CASSRRQGADTQYF	TGTGCCAGCAGCCGGAGACAGGGGGCAGATACGCAGTATTTT
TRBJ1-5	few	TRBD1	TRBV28	CASTGTGWYDNQPQHF	TGTGCCAGCACTGGGACAGGGTGGTATGACAATCAGCCCCAGCATTTT
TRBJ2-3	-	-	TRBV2	CASVEGTAGDTQYF	TGTGCCAGTGTTGAGGGGACGGCGGGAGATACGCAGTATTTT
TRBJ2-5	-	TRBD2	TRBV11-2	CASSSGLAGGPQETQYF	TGTGCCAGCAGCTCGGGACTAGCGGGGGGTCCGCAAGAGACCCAGTACTTC
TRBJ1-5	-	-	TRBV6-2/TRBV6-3	CASSYLQYNQPQHF	TGTGCCAGCAGTTACCTGCAGTACAATCAGCCCCAGCATTTT
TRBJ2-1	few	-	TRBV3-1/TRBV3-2	CASSQDGGNEQFF	TGTGCCAGCAGCCAAGATGGGGGGAATGAGCAGTTCTTC
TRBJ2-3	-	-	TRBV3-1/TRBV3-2	CASSQGGQITDTQYF	TGTGCCAGCAGCCAGGGGGGGCAGATCACAGATACGCAGTATTTT
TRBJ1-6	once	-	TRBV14	CASSQERRAPSSYNSPLHF	TGTGCCAGCAGCCAAGAACGTAGGGCCCCGAGCTCCTATAATTCACCCCTCCACTTT
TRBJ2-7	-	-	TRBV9	CASSVGPGAYEQYF	TGTGCCAGCAGCGTAGGGCCGGGGGCGTACGAGCAGTACTTC
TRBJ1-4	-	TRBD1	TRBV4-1	CASSQAVQGINEKLFF	TGCGCCAGCAGCCAAGCCGTACAGGGGATAAATGAAAAACTGTTTTTT
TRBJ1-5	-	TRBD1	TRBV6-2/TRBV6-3	CASSHRGRGNQPQHF	TGTGCCAGCAGTCACAGGGGGCGCGGCAATCAGCCCCAGCATTTT
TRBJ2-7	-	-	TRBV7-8	CASSYDLSRAGLPYEQYF	TGTGCCAGCAGCTATGACCTGTCAAGGGCGGGGCTACCCTACGAGCAGTACTTC
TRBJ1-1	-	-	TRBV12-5	CATAVWNTEAFF	TGTGCTACCGCTGTCTGGAACACTGAAGCTTTCTTT
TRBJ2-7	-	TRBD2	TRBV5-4	CASSRSTSGSYEQYF	TGTGCCAGCAGTCGATCGACTAGCGGCTCCTACGAGCAGTACTTC
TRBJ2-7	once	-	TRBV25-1	CASSGQGGSNEQYF	TGTGCCAGCAGTGGGCAGGGAGGAAGCAACGAGCAGTACTTC
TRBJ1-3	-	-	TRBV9	CASSDVPLLSGNTIYF	TGTGCCAGCAGCGATGTCCCACTACTCTCTGGAAACACCATATATTTT